This T cell receptor (beta chain) was identified in a study of response to subunit inactivated influenza vaccine listed by TCRdb under 2018. As for the study more broadly: Deep quantitative profiling of the T cell receptor repertoire was used in the study to follow responses to a trivalent subunit inactivated influenza vaccine.

V sheds 0 bases and J sheds 3 bases, leaving 7 bases between their ends. CDR1 and CDR2 are read off the germline V gene as SGHRS and YFSETQ. Spanning cysteine to phenylalanine, the CDR3 consists of 14 amino acids. Only the CDR3 portion is preserved as DNA: 42 bases, with reading frame beginning at the first base. The library was built by means of RT-PCR. Sequenced using an Illumina HiSeq 2500. Through fastp at Q25 and MiXCR, TCRdb rebuilt clones from the public reads, retaining in-frame beta chains. Rows are unified per CDR3 protein, each entry keeping the most common DNA and genes. The table for this sample lists 450,000 to 600,000 distinct CDR3 sequences; roughly 7.9% of them were counted only once. Of the sample, about an eighth is held by the ten largest clones. Results and caveats for the whole study, not just this receptor: According to the authors, only a limited number of new T cells may be recruited by each seasonal influenza vaccination.

The sample holds many counts of this clonotype. Its antigen specificity is not known. Base qualities are not recorded, but no much larger clone differs from it by a single base. The sequence was collected from a man aged 50 to 75 who received an inactivated influenza vaccine. Donor details come from another sample of the same person, matched by shared clones. The starting material was PBMCs from blood, obtained roughly 24 months after vaccination. Rearrangement joined TRBV5-1 to TRBJ2-1; no D segment can be confidently identified. Read as DNA, the sequence is TGCGCCAGCAGCTTGGCGTGGGACTACAATGAGCAGTTCTTC. Protein translation: CASSLAWDYNEQFF.